Each of the 25 T cell receptor beta chains below was sequenced from the same sample in a study of OX40 agonist ivuxolimab in advanced cancers. Assay used: immunoSEQ multiplex PCR; TCRdb lists only in-frame clones, some missing. The sample yields tens of thousands of clones, 89% seen once. The sample in question was CD4+ or CD8+ T cells sorted from blood, obtained in a trial of the OX40 agonist ivuxolimab. The receptors here all came from an adult with an advanced solid tumor such as melanoma, head and neck, liver or kidney cancer.

This clone has just a few counts. The chain carries TRBV19 and TRBJ1-1; D gene ambiguous. The CDR3 has 13 residues. V dropped 5 bases and J dropped 6 bases, with 13 bases sitting between them. In germline, CDR1 is LNHDA, CDR2 SQIVND (reference sequence). CDR3 coding DNA: TGTGCCAGTAGTGACACCGGGAGCGCTGAAGCTTTCTTT. Its translation: CASSDTGSAEAFF.

The rearrangement uses TRBV6-6 and TRBJ2-5, with D possibly matching TRBD2 (5 bases). The V end lost 6 bases, the J end lost 9 bases, and 23 bases lay between the germline ends. The CDR3 extends over 15 amino acids. CDR1 and CDR2 (germline): MNHNY, SVGAGI (reference sequence). CDR3 sequence (DNA): TGTGCCAGCAGCCCCCCAGGAGGTCTAATGGGGTCCCAGTACTTC. Amino acid sequence: CASSPPGGLMGSQYF.

The gene calls are TRBV7-9 and TRBJ2-1; 11 bases align to TRBD1. V dropped 2 bases and J dropped 8; count of bases not matched to a gene: 8. The CDR3 has 16 amino acids. In germline, CDR1 is SEHNR, CDR2 FQNEAQ (reference sequence). CDR3 nucleotides: TGTGCCAGCAGCTTAATGGCTGGACAGGGGGCCCATGAGCAGTTCTTC. This translates into CASSLMAGQGAHEQFF.

V is TRBV27 and J is TRBJ1-2; tentatively, D is TRBD1 (6 bases). Germline V gene sequence: CDR1 MNHEY, CDR2 SMNVEV (reference sequence). The CDR3 loop spans 17 amino acids. Between the trimmed V and J ends, which lost 5 bases and 5 bases, there was a span of 24 bases. This CDR3 reads CASSPPKYRDNHYGYTF. CDR3 coding DNA: TGTGCCAGCAGTCCACCAAAATACCGGGACAACCATTATGGCTACACCTTC.

The chain uses TRBV5-1 and TRBJ2-7; D unclear. CDR1 is SGHRS, CDR2 YFSETQ, per germline. The CDR3 loop spans 14 amino acids. Trimming stripped 0 bases from V and 5 bases from J, with 12 bases between. CDR3 amino acids: CASSLAGVRDEQYF. The CDR3 region has the DNA TGCGCCAGCAGCTTGGCAGGTGTTCGGGACGAGCAGTACTTC.

The rearrangement links TRBV30 to TRBJ1-2, with a possible D match to TRBD1 (6 bases). Germline CDR1 reads GTSNPN; CDR2 reads SVGIG (reference sequence). V was pared by 2 bases and J by 4 bases, with 20 bases between. This CDR3 region has 16 residues. The CDR3 DNA follows: TGTGCCTGGAGTTTTGGGGGGGCGCGACTTGGCTATGGCTACACCTTC. Residues: CAWSFGGARLGYGYTF.

The chain combines TRBV7-9 with TRBJ1-2; D gene uncertain. The CDR3 has 16 residues. Trimming stripped 5 bases from V and 4 bases from J, with 20 bases between. Per the germline V gene, CDR1 is SEHNR and CDR2 is FQNEAQ (reference sequence). The CDR3 reads CASSTPPHRGSYGYTF. In DNA, the CDR3 is TGTGCCAGCAGCACCCCACCCCACCGGGGTAGCTATGGCTACACCTTC.

The V call is TRBV20-1, the J call TRBJ1-2; no clear D. The germline gives CDR1 DFQATT, CDR2 SNEGSKA (reference sequence). The CDR3 spans 10 residues. Trimming shortened V by 5 bases and J by 3 bases, and 4 bases separated the two germline ends. The CDR3 here is CSAYHYGYTF. CDR3 DNA: TGCAGTGCTTACCACTATGGCTACACCTTC.

The chain uses TRBV5-1 and TRBJ2-5; D is uncertain. CDR3 size: 19 residues. V was cut by 4 bases and J by 4 bases, with 29 bases left in between. Per the germline V gene, CDR1 is SGHRS and CDR2 is YFSETQ. CDR3 region: CASSPFPAGARLEGETQYF. The CDR3 region has the DNA TGCGCCAGCAGCCCCTTCCCGGCCGGTGCTAGATTAGAAGGAGAGACCCAGTACTTC.

The chain joins TRBV9 to TRBJ2-7; D is unresolved. The CDR3 is made up of 16 amino acids. Germline-derived CDR1 and CDR2 are SGDLS and YYNGEE. V lost 4 bases and J lost 2, with 19 bases in between. The DNA of the CDR3 is TGTGCCAGCAGCCCAACCCCCGGGCCCTTAGCCTACGAGCAGTACTTC. This encodes CASSPTPGPLAYEQYF.

This clone was counted a few times. The chain uses TRBV7-9 and TRBJ1-1; no clear D gene. Trimming took off 5 bases at V and 6 bases at J, with 7 bases between the two ends. The CDR3 totals 11 residues. The germline V gene encodes CDR1 SEHNR and CDR2 FQNEAQ (reference sequence). CDR3 nucleotide sequence: TGTGCCAGCAGCGACAACCCTGAAGCTTTCTTT. Amino acids: CASSDNPEAFF.

This sequence joins TRBV9 and TRBJ2-1; D possibly matches TRBD1 or TRBD2 (7 bases each). This CDR3 comprises 17 residues. Germline-derived CDR1 and CDR2 are SGDLS and YYNGEE. Trimming removed 4 bases from V and 1 base from J, with 18 bases in between. CDR3 nucleotide sequence: TGTGCCAGCAGCCCCCCAGGGGGGCGGGGGTCCTACAATGAGCAGTTCTTC. Protein product: CASSPPGGRGSYNEQFF.

The chain combines TRBV23-1 with TRBJ1-6; D is perhaps TRBD1 (5 bases). TRBV23-1 counts as an open reading frame of uncertain function. With 3 bases removed from V and 5 bases from J, the gap between germline ends came to 17 bases. The CDR3 length is 17 residues. Here the CDR3 DNA reads TGCGCCAGCAGTCAGGGGCCTTCTCAGAACCATAATTCACCCCTCCACTTT. Translated, it gives CASSQGPSQNHNSPLHF.

In the case of this clone: The same CDR3 can be traced to other DNA sequences in this sample. This chain joins TRBV7-7 and TRBJ1-1; D remains ambiguous. This CDR3 is 13 amino acids long. Trimming stripped 6 bases from V and 4 bases from J, with 12 bases between. The germline gives CDR1 SSHAT, CDR2 FNYEAQ (reference sequence). The CDR3 sequence is CASSREGATEAFF. Written as DNA, the CDR3 is TGTGCCAGCAGTAGAGAGGGAGCCACTGAAGCTTTCTTT.

The chain uses TRBV27 and TRBJ2-1; D is perhaps TRBD1 or TRBD2 (5 bases each). Trimming took 1 base from V and 9 from J, leaving 10 bases between them. The germline V gene has CDR1 MNHEY and CDR2 SMNVEV (reference sequence). This CDR3 contains 13 residues. CDR3 in amino acids: CASSLWPGGEQFF. Written as DNA, the CDR3 is TGTGCCAGCAGTTTATGGCCTGGGGGTGAGCAGTTCTTC.

V usage is TRBV7-2 and J usage is TRBJ2-1; D is perhaps TRBD2 (5 bases). In germline, CDR1 is SGHTA, CDR2 FQGNSA. The CDR3 has 16 amino acids. V lost 5 bases to trimming and J lost 7 bases, with 21 bases between them. The CDR3 nucleotides read TGTGCCAGCAGCCACCCGGGCCTACCCCCGGGGAATGAGCAGTTCTTC. Protein sequence: CASSHPGLPPGNEQFF.

This chain links TRBV9 with TRBJ2-7, with 10 bases that match TRBD1. Germline V gene data show CDR1 as SGDLS and CDR2 as YYNGEE. Trimming removed 4 bases from V and 4 bases from J; junction bases left unmatched: 8. The CDR3 has 15 amino acids. The CDR3 nucleotides are TGTGCCAGCAGCACCGGACAGGGGGAAGGGTACGAGCAGTACTTC. The encoded protein is CASSTGQGEGYEQYF. Full variable domain (outside the CDR3, taken from reference TRBV9 and TRBJ2-7): DSGVTQTPKHLITATGQRVTLRCSPRSGDLSVYWYQQSLDQGLQFLIQYYNGEERAKGNILERFSAQQFPDLHSELNLSSLELGDSALYFCASSTGQGEGYEQYFGPGTRLTVT.

The chain uses TRBV9 and TRBJ2-3; D is uncertain. The germline gives CDR1 SGDLS, CDR2 YYNGEE. V was clipped by 0 bases and J by 6 bases, with 11 bases between them. The CDR3 is made up of 14 amino acids. CDR3: CASSVGSVDDTQYF. The DNA for the CDR3 is TGTGCCAGCAGCGTAGGATCAGTCGATGATACGCAGTATTTT.

J is TRBJ1-1 and V is TRBV9, with TRBD1 as a possible D gene (6 bases). The length of the CDR3 is 15 residues. Germline values: CDR1 SGDLS, CDR2 YYNGEE. Trimming removed 6 bases from V and 3 bases from J, with 18 bases in between. The DNA of the CDR3 is TGTGCCAGCAACAGGGTGCCGGAAATTGACACTGAAGCTTTCTTT. Its protein product is CASNRVPEIDTEAFF.

In the case of this clone: At one boundary the junction diverges from the germline segment, which might be a read error. The V gene is TRBV7-7, the J gene TRBJ2-1; 11 nucleotides agree with TRBD2. This CDR3 is 15 amino acids long. Germline V CDR1 and CDR2: SSHAT, FNYEAQ (reference sequence). The CDR3 DNA is TGTGCTAGCAGCCTGGGACTAGCGGATTACAATGAGCAGTTCTTC. Translation: CASSLGLADYNEQFF.

This rearrangement joins TRBV5-8 to TRBJ1-1; tentative D call: TRBD1 (5 bases). V lost 3 bases and J lost 4, with 13 bases in between. CDR1 SGHTS and CDR2 YDEGEE come from the germline V gene. The CDR3 is made up of 14 amino acids. The CDR3 loop is CASSWRSGGTEAFF. The CDR3, as DNA: TGTGCCAGCAGCTGGAGGTCGGGGGGCACTGAAGCTTTCTTT. Full variable domain (remainder filled in from reference TRBV5-8 and TRBJ1-1): EAGVTQSPTHLIKTRGQQATLRCSPISGHTSVYWYQQALGLGLQFLLWYDEGEERNRGNFPPRFSGRQFPNYSSELNVNALELEDSALYLCASSWRSGGTEAFFGQGTRLTVV.

The chain couples TRBV7-9 to TRBJ2-7, with D tentatively TRBD2 (5 bases). The V end lost 4 bases, the J end lost 0 bases, and 13 bases lay between the germline ends. CDR1 is SEHNR and CDR2 is FQNEAQ in the germline V gene (reference sequence). The CDR3 is 15 amino acids. CDR3 nucleotides: TGTGCCAGCAGCTGGGCCCGACTATTCTCCTACGAGCAGTACTTC. Its protein product is CASSWARLFSYEQYF.

The chain combines TRBV9 with TRBJ2-1; TRBD2 is a possible D gene (6 bases). CDR3 length: 14 amino acids. From germline, CDR1 is SGDLS and CDR2 YYNGEE. The V end was cut by 0 bases, the J end by 8 bases, with 12 bases between. Here the CDR3 reads CASSVATSLDEQFF. The CDR3 DNA reads as TGTGCCAGCAGCGTAGCTACTAGCCTCGATGAGCAGTTCTTC.

The chain couples TRBV2 to TRBJ2-7; a possible D gene is TRBD2 (6 bases). Germline loops: CDR1 SNHLY, CDR2 FYNNEI. The CDR3 length is 15 residues. V was clipped by 3 bases and J by 2 bases, with 14 bases between them. The CDR3 DNA follows: TGTGCCAGCAGTGATAGCGGCGGGGCCACCTACGAGCAGTACTTC. Amino acid sequence: CASSDSGGATYEQYF.

The gene calls are TRBV5-1 and TRBJ1-1; no clear D. The CDR3 length is 14 residues. Germline V gene data show CDR1 as SGHRS and CDR2 as YFSETQ. V was trimmed by 2 bases and J by 0 bases, leaving 8 bases between them. The CDR3 sequence: CASSLGFMNTEAFF. The CDR3 DNA reads TGCGCCAGCAGCTTAGGTTTTATGAACACTGAAGCTTTCTTT.